This is a list of T cell receptor beta chains from one sample in a study of coeliac disease. This table comes from immunoSEQ multiplex PCR, and its TCRdb copy is limited to in-frame clones, with some not included. In the table there are approximately 8,500 clones, 57% of which are singletons. Sequencing input: intraepithelial lymphocytes from the gut. The source of these receptors is a woman in her sixties with celiac disease. CDR3s include the opening cysteine and the closing phenylalanine or tryptophan. D genes are given only for firm matches. Expanded clones get a size class; other rows say once, few or many, or leave the size out.

>TRBD2|once|TRBJ2-1|TRBV7-2|16
CASSFQSGGRVDEQFF
TGTGCCAGCAGCTTCCAGAGCGGGGGGAGAGTCGATGAGCAGTTCTTC
>-|few|TRBJ2-7|TRBV6-1|13
CASLKTLYYEQYF
TGTGCCAGCCTTAAGACACTTTACTACGAGCAGTACTTC
>TRBD2|-|TRBJ2-3|TRBV14|16
CASSSLSPGLADTQYF
TGTGCCAGCAGCTCCCTCTCTCCGGGACTAGCGGATACGCAGTATTTT
>-|few|TRBJ2-1|TRBV5-6|13
CASSLVSSYEQFF
TGTGCCAGCAGCTTGGTGTCTAGCTATGAGCAGTTCTTC
>TRBD1|few|TRBJ2-7|TRBV4-1|15
CASSQTGTGLYEQYF
TGCGCCAGCAGCCAAACCGGGACAGGGCTCTACGAGCAGTACTTC
>-|-|TRBJ1-1|TRBV30|15
CAWSVLWQGKTEAFF
TGTGCCTGGAGTGTACTTTGGCAGGGCAAAACTGAAGCTTTCTTT
>-|-|TRBJ2-3|TRBV13|14
CASSLLAYTDTQYF
TGTGCCAGCAGCTTACTAGCATACACAGATACGCAGTATTTT
>-|few|TRBJ1-1|TRBV6-5|12
CASSSPRQEAFF
TGTGCCAGCAGTAGTCCTCGACAGGAGGCTTTCTTT
>-|-|TRBJ1-2|TRBV6-5|11
CASLGVRGYTF
TGTGCCAGCTTGGGCGTTCGAGGCTACACCTTC
>-|once|TRBJ1-5|TRBV2|13
CASRADSNQPQHF
TGTGCCAGCAGGGCAGACAGTAATCAGCCCCAGCATTTT
>-|few|TRBJ2-3|TRBV11-2|14
CASSPNGGTDTQYF
TGTGCCAGCAGCCCCAACGGGGGCACAGATACGCAGTATTTT